These T cell receptor beta chains were read from a single sample in a study of beta chain features in type 1 diabetes. The repertoire was sequenced with immunoSEQ multiplex PCR; TCRdb's copy has only in-frame clones and lacks some. The sample consists of approximately 250,000 clones, around 22% of them appearing once. Material: naive CD4+ T cells from blood. These receptors originate from a woman aged 30 to 39 with type 1 diabetes. The CDR3 runs from the conserved cysteine through the conserved F or W. A D gene is named only where the DNA matches it firmly. The size entry is marked missing in some rows and otherwise reads once, few, many or a size class.

len,v_gene,d_gene,abundance,j_gene,CDR3aa,CDR3nt
15,TRBV29-1,TRBD1,few,TRBJ1-2,CSVKGQGARQNGYTF,TGCAGCGTTAAGGGACAGGGGGCGCGGCAAAATGGCTACACCTTC
18,TRBV28,TRBD2,few,TRBJ2-5,CASSRGLAVNLGQETQYF,TGTGCCAGCAGTCGGGGACTAGCGGTCAACCTCGGGCAAGAGACCCAGTACTTC
15,TRBV6-1,NA,NA,TRBJ2-2,CASSEVGVNTGELFF,TGTGCCAGCAGTGAAGTCGGGGTAAACACCGGGGAGCTGTTTTTT
16,TRBV28,NA,few,TRBJ1-5,CASSLRGGSSNQPQHF,TGTGCCAGCAGTTTACGGGGAGGGTCTAGCAATCAGCCCCAGCATTTT
14,TRBV30,TRBD2,NA,TRBJ2-3,CAWGTSGYTDTQYF,TGTGCCTGGGGGACTAGCGGGTACACAGATACGCAGTATTTT
16,TRBV7-6,TRBD1,NA,TRBJ2-3,CASSPLNGQGTDTQYF,TGTGCCAGCAGCCCCCTTAATGGACAGGGCACAGATACGCAGTATTTT
15,TRBV5-1,TRBD2,NA,TRBJ2-1,CASSQLAGAYNEQFF,TGCGCCAGCAGCCAACTAGCGGGAGCCTACAATGAGCAGTTCTTC
15,TRBV18,NA,NA,TRBJ1-1,CASSPHGQMNTEAFF,TGTGCCAGCTCACCACACGGACAGATGAACACTGAAGCTTTCTTT
15,TRBV5-1,TRBD1,few,TRBJ1-2,CASSLVGTDGYGYTF,TGCGCCAGCAGCTTGGTTGGGACAGATGGCTATGGCTACACCTTC
15,TRBV25-1,TRBD2,NA,TRBJ2-3,CASSSRGGIADTQYF,TGTGCCAGCAGTTCCCGGGGGGGCATCGCGGATACGCAGTATTTT
15,TRBV5-8,TRBD1,few,TRBJ2-7,CASSIRTGGSYEQYF,TGTGCCAGCAGCATTAGGACAGGGGGCTCCTACGAGCAGTACTTC
17,TRBV14,TRBD2,NA,TRBJ2-3,CASSRRTSGRATDTQYF,TGTGCCAGCAGCCGGAGGACTAGCGGGAGGGCCACCGATACGCAGTATTTT
16,TRBV5-1,TRBD2,NA,TRBJ2-5,CASSFSGRARGETQYF,TGCGCCAGCAGCTTTAGCGGGAGGGCCCGTGGAGAGACCCAGTACTTC
16,TRBV4-2,NA,few,TRBJ2-1,CASRPGTRAGEIKQFF,TGTGCCAGCCGCCCGGGAACGCGGGCAGGGGAGATAAAGCAGTTCTTC
16,TRBV4-1,NA,few,TRBJ2-1,CASSHVGRSSYNEQFF,TGCGCCAGCAGCCACGTAGGCCGGAGCTCCTACAATGAGCAGTTCTTC
13,TRBV29-1,TRBD1,few,TRBJ2-2,CSARTGGTGELFF,TGCAGCGCCCGGACAGGGGGTACCGGGGAGCTGTTTTTT
14,TRBV30,TRBD2,few,TRBJ2-1,CAWSALAGVNEQFF,TGTGCCTGGAGTGCGCTGGCGGGAGTTAATGAGCAGTTCTTC
15,TRBV9,TRBD2,NA,TRBJ2-3,CASSPGTSPTDTQYF,TGTGCCAGCAGCCCGGGGACTAGCCCCACAGATACGCAGTATTTT
13,TRBV19,NA,NA,TRBJ1-2,CATLRGAPPGYTF,TGTGCCACCCTCCGCGGAGCCCCGCCGGGCTACACCTTC
13,TRBV6-5,TRBD1,few,TRBJ2-5,CASSDRAKETQYF,TGTGCCAGCAGCGACAGGGCGAAAGAGACCCAGTACTTC
16,TRBV29-1,TRBD1,NA,TRBJ1-1,CSVSGSLTGDWAEAFF,TGCAGCGTTTCGGGATCCTTAACAGGGGACTGGGCTGAAGCTTTCTTT
17,TRBV5-4,TRBD2,NA,TRBJ2-1,CASSRPTSGSWDNEQFF,TGTGCCAGCTCCAGGCCGACTAGCGGGAGTTGGGACAATGAGCAGTTCTTC
11,TRBV30,NA,few,TRBJ1-1,CAWGRDPRAFF,TGTGCCTGGGGCCGGGATCCGCGGGCTTTCTTT
14,TRBV5-1,TRBD2,few,TRBJ2-1,CASSLGSGRNEQFF,TGCGCCAGCAGCTTGGGCAGCGGGAGGAATGAGCAGTTCTTC
16,TRBV10-3,TRBD2,NA,TRBJ2-7,CAISEISGSASYEQYF,TGTGCCATCAGTGAGATTAGCGGGAGTGCTTCCTACGAGCAGTACTTC
14,TRBV5-1,NA,NA,TRBJ2-2,CASSNPPTTGELFF,TGCGCCAGCAGCAATCCGCCTACCACCGGGGAGCTGTTTTTT
14,TRBV6-1,NA,NA,TRBJ2-1,CASTLVDWNNEQFF,TGTGCCAGCACCCTAGTGGACTGGAACAATGAGCAGTTCTTC
13,TRBV7-9,NA,few,TRBJ1-1,CASTSTANTEAFF,TGTGCCAGCACCTCGACAGCGAACACTGAAGCTTTCTTT
14,TRBV14,NA,NA,TRBJ2-5,CASSQVGLQETQYF,TGTGCCAGCAGCCAAGTTGGGCTGCAAGAGACCCAGTACTTC
13,TRBV30,TRBD1,NA,TRBJ2-2,CAHRTGGTGELFF,TGTGCCCACCGGACAGGGGGAACCGGGGAGCTGTTTTTT
14,TRBV5-1,TRBD1,NA,TRBJ2-5,CASRYGTGEETQYF,TGCGCCAGCAGATATGGGACAGGGGAGGAGACCCAGTACTTC